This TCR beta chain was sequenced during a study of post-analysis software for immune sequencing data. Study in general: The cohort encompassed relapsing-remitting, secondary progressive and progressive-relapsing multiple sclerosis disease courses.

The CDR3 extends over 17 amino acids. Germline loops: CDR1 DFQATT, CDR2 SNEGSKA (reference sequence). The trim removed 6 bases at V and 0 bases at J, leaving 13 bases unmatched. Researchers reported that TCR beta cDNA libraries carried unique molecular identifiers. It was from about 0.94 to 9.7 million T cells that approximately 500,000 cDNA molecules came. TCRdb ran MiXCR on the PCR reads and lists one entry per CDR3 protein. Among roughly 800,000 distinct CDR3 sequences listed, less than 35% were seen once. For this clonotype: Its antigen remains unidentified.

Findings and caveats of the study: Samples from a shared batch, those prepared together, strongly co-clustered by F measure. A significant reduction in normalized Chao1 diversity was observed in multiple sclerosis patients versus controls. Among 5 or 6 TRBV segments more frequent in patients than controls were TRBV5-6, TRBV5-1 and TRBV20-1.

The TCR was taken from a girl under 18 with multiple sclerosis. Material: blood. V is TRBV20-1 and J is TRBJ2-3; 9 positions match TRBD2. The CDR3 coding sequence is TGCAGTGCCCTATTAGCGGGGGTGATGACTAGCACAGATACGCAGTATTTT. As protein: CSALLAGVMTSTDTQYF.